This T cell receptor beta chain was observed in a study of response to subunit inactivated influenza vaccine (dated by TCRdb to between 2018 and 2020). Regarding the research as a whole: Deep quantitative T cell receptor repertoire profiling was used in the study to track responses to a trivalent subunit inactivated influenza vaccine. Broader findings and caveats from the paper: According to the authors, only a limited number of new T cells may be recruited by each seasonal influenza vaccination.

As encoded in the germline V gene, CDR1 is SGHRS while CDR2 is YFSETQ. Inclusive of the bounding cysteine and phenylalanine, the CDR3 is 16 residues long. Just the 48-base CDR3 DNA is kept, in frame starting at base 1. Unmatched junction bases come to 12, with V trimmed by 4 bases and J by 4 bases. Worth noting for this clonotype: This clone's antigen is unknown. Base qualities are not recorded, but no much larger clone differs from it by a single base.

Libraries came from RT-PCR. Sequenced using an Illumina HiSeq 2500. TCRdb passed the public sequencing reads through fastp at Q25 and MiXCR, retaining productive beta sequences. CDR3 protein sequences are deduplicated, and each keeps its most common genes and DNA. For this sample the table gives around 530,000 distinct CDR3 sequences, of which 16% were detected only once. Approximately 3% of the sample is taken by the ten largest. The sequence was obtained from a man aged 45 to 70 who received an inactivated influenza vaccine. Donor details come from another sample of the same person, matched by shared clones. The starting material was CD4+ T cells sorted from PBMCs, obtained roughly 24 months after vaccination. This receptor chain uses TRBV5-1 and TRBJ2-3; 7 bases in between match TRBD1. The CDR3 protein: CASSVVWTGLADTQYF. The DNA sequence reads TGCGCCAGCAGCGTGGTGTGGACAGGCTTAGCAGATACGCAGTATTTT.